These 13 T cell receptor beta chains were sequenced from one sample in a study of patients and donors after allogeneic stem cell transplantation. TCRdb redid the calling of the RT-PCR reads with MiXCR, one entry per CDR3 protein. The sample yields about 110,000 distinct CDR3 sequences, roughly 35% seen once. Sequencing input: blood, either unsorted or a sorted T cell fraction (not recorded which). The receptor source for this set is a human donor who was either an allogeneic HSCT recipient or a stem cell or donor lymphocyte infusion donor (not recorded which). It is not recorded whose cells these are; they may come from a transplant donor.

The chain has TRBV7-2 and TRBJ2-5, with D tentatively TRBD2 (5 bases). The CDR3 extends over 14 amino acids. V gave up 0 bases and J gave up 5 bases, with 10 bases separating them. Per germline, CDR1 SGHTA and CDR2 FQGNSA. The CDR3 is CASSLAGAAETQYF. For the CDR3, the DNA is TGTGCCAGCAGCTTAGCGGGAGCGGCGGAGACCCAGTACTTC. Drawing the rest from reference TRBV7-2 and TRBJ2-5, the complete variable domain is GAGVSQSPSNKVTEKGKDVELRCDPISGHTALYWYRQSLGQGLEFLIYFQGNSAPDKSGLPSDRFSAERTGGSVSTLTIQRTQQEDSAVYLCASSLAGAAETQYFGPGTRLLVL.

The DNA of the CDR3 is TGTGCCAGCAGCCCCCTTGACGCCGCCTACGAGCAGTACTTC. Translation gives CASSPLDAAYEQYF. The chain employs TRBV7-9 and TRBJ2-7; unclear D gene. Deletions cut 5 bases from V and 2 bases from J, with 13 bases between. The germline V gene encodes CDR1 SEHNR and CDR2 FQNEAQ (reference sequence). This CDR3 has 14 residues.

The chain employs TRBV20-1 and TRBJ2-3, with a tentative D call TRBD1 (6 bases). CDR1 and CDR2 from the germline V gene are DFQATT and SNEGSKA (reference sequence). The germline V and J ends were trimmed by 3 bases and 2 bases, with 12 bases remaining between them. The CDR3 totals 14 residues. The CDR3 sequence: CSASYREYTDTQYF. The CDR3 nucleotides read TGCAGTGCTAGCTACAGGGAGTACACAGATACGCAGTATTTT.

CDR3 sequence reads: CASRFRLSNQPQHF. DNA of the CDR3: TGTGCCAGCAGATTCAGGTTAAGCAATCAGCCCCAGCATTTT. The chain combines TRBV28 with TRBJ1-5; D is uncertain. The V end lost 6 bases, the J end lost 1 base, and 10 bases lay between the germline ends. Per germline, CDR1 MDHEN and CDR2 SYDVKM. This CDR3 region has 14 residues.

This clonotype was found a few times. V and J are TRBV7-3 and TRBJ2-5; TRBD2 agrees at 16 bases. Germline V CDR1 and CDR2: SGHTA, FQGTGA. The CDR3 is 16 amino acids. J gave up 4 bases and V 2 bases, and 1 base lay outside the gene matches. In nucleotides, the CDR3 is TGTGCCAGCAGCTTAGGGACTAGCGGGAGGGGAGAGACCCAGTACTTC. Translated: CASSLGTSGRGETQYF.

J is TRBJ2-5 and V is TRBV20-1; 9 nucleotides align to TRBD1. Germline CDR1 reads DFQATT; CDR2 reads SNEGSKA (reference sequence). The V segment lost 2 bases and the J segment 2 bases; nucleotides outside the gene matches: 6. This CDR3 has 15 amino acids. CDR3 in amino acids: CSARNPGQGQETQYF. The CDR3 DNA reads TGCAGTGCTAGAAACCCGGGACAGGGACAAGAGACCCAGTACTTC.

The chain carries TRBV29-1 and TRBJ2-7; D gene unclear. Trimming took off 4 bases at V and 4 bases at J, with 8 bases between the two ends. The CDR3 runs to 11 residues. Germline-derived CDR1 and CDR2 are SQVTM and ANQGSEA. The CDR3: CSVGLPYEQYF. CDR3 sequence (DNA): TGCAGCGTTGGACTGCCATACGAGCAGTACTTC.

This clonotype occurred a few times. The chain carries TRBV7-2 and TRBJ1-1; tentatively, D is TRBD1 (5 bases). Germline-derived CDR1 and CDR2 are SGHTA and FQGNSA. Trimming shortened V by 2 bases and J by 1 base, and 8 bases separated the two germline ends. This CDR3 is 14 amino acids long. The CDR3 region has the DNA TGTGCCAGCAGCTTATTCACAGGGAACACTGAAGCTTTCTTT. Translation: CASSLFTGNTEAFF.

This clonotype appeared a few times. CDR3 DNA: TGTGCCAGCAGCTCGGGTATCACCACGGGACTAGCTTACGAGCAGTACTTC. Its translation is CASSSGITTGLAYEQYF. The chain couples TRBV5-6 to TRBJ2-7; 9 bases agree with TRBD2. The CDR3 runs to 17 residues. Trimming cost V 3 bases and J 4 bases; bases outside gene matches: 14. Per the germline V gene, CDR1 is SGHDT and CDR2 is YYEEEE.

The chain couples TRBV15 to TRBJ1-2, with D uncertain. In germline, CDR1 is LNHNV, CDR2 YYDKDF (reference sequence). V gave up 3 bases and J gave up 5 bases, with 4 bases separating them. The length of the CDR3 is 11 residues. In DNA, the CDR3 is TGTGCCACCAGCAGCTTTTATGGCTACACCTTC. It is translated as CATSSFYGYTF. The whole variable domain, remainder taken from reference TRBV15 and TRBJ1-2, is DAMVIQNPRYQVTQFGKPVTLSCSQTLNHNVMYWYQQKSSQAPKLLFHYYDKDFNNEADTPDNFQSRRPNTSFCFLDIRSPGLGDTAMYLCATSSFYGYTFGSGTRLTVV.

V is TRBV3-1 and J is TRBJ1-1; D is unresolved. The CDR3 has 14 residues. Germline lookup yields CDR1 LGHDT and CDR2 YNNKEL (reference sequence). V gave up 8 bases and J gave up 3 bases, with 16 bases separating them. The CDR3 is CASGRPGEDTEAFF. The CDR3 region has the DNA TGTGCCAGCGGACGACCCGGAGAGGACACTGAAGCTTTCTTT.

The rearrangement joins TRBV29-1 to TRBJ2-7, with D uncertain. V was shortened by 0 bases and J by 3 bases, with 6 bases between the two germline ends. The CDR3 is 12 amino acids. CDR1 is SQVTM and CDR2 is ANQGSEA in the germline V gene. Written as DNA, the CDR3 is TGCAGCGTTGAAGATCTTGGCTACGAGCAGTACTTC. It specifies CSVEDLGYEQYF.

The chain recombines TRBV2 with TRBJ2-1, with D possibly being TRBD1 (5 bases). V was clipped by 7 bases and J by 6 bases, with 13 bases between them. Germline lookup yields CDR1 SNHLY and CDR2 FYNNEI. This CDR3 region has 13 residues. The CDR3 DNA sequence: TGTGCCAGCAACACGGACATTTCCAATGAGCAGTTCTTC. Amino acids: CASNTDISNEQFF.